Included here is one T cell receptor (beta chain) sequence, with context. The sample is drawn from a study of blood T cell repertoires in COVID-19. The repertoire was sequenced with immunoSEQ multiplex PCR; TCRdb's copy has only in-frame clones and lacks some. The profile shows 250,000 or so clones, 75% to 90% of them singletons. The CDR3 totals 11 residues. In germline, CDR1 is SNHLY, CDR2 FYNNEI. V was pared by 4 bases and J by 5 bases, with 3 bases between. Exposed volunteers were people who met a COVID-19 case within 2 weeks before study entry. The clonotype comes from a man in his fifties or sixties who had been exposed to COVID-19. The V gene is TRBV2, the J gene TRBJ2-4; D unresolved. Sequencing used PBMCs or T cells enriched from blood (not recorded which). The DNA of the CDR3 is TGTGCCAGCAGTGTAGAAAACATTCAGTACTTC. Encoded protein: CASSVENIQYF.